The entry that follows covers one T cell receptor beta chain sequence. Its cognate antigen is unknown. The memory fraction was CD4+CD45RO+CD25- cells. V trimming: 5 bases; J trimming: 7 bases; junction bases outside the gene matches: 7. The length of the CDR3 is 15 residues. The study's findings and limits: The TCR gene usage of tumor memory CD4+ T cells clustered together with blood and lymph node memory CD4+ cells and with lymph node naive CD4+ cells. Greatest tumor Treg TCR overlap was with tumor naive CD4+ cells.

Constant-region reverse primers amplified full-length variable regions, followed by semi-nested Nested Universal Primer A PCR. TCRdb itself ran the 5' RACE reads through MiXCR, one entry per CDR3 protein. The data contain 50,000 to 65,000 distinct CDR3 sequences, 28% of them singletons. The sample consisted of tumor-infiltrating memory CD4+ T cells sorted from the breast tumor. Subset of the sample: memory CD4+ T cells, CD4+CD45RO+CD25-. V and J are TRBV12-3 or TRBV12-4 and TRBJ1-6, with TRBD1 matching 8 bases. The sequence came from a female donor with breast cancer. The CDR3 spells CASSLGQGWNSPLHF. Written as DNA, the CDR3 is TGTGCCAGCAGTCTCGGACAGGGATGGAATTCACCCCTCCACTTT.